This paragraph reports one T cell receptor beta chain. CDR3 length: 14 amino acids. CDR1 and CDR2 from the germline V gene are SEHNR and FQNEAQ (reference sequence). With 5 bases clipped from V and 4 bases from J, the junction kept 7 bases outside the gene matches. The record originates from a study of cytomegalovirus exposure and HLA in healthy donors. With 60 Vbeta and 13 Jbeta primers, the PCR was carried out. Some clones are missing from TCRdb's copy, which holds only in-frame ones; the method was immunoSEQ multiplex PCR. The sample lists over 150,000 clones, around 77% seen once, with 1% in the top ten.

This sequence was found in a woman aged 50 to 65 in good health and CMV-seropositive. The source material was PBMCs. This sequence joins TRBV7-9 and TRBJ1-2, with TRBD1 identical over 7 bases. The CDR3 loop reads CASSPQGNVYGYTF. The CDR3 bases are TGTGCCAGCAGCCCACAGGGGAATGTCTATGGCTACACCTTC.